The T cell receptor beta chain described here comes from a study of CD8 T cells in Susac syndrome. It was negative isolation that provided the CD8+ and CD4+ T cells, whereas TEMRA cells were enriched by FACS. Trimming stripped 3 bases from V and 4 bases from J, with 13 bases between. The germline V gene has CDR1 LGHDT and CDR2 YNNKEL (reference sequence). This CDR3 spans 16 amino acids. Random-hexamer reverse transcription was applied to roughly 0.5 to 1 ug RNA. The authors amplified TCR beta CDR3 across 54 Vbeta and 13 Jbeta using immunoSEQ multiplex PCR. TCRdb itself ran the immunoSEQ multiplex PCR reads through MiXCR, one entry per CDR3 protein. The data contain around 71,000 distinct CDR3 sequences, around 96% of them singletons.

The sequence was collected from a human donor with multiple sclerosis. The sample comprised CD4+ T cells from PBMCs. The chain links TRBV3-1 to TRBJ2-6, with D unclear. The CDR3 nucleotides are TGTGCCAGCAGCCACAGATTGAATCCGGGGGCCAACGTCCTGACTTTC. This gives the protein CASSHRLNPGANVLTF.